Below, one T cell receptor beta chain is given with its context. Its antigen is as yet unknown. This CDR3 contains 14 residues. Germline V gene data show CDR1 as DFQATT and CDR2 as SNEGSKA (reference sequence). Trimming removed 3 bases from V and 7 bases from J, with 16 bases in between. This specimen comes from a study of CD4 T cells in relation to SARS-CoV-2 and coronaviruses. Turning to the study itself: Crossreactive spike epitopes shared across donors were mapped to their HLA restriction. Findings of the study overall: Samples before the pandemic and after infection were not matched within any donor. About 65% of donors had memory CD4+ clonotypes crossrecognizing SARS-CoV-2 and common cold coronavirus spike.

The method was immunoSEQ multiplex PCR; TCRdb's version includes in-frame clones alone and lacks a portion of them. The top ten hold around 1.5% of the sample, which has more than 50,000 clones, roughly 89% seen once. Before the COVID-19 pandemic, during about 2011-2019, CD4+ T cells were taken from unexposed donors. Sequencing was done on a sample of memory CD4+ T cells from PBMCs. This clonotype was obtained from a human donor in good health. This sequence joins TRBV20-1 and TRBJ2-1; tentatively, D is TRBD2 (5 bases). CDR3 protein: CSASRASPRNEQFF. CDR3 sequence (DNA): TGCAGTGCTAGTAGGGCTAGCCCTCGGAATGAGCAGTTCTTC.